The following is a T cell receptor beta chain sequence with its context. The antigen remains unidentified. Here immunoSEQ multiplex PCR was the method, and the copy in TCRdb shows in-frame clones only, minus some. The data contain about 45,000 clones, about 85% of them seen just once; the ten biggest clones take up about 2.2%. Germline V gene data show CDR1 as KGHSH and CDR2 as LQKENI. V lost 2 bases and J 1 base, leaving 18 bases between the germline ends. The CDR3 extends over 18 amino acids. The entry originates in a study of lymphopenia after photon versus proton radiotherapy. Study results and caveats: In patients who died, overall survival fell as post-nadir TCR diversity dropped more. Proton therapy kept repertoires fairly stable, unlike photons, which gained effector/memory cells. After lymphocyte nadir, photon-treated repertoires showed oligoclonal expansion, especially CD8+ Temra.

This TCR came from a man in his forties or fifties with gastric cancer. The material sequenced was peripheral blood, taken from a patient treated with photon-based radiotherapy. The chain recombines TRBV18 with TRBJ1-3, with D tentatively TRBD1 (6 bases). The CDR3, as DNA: TGTGCCAGCTCACCATCCCTTATGGGGGCGGAATCTGGAAACACCATATATTTT. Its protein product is CASSPSLMGAESGNTIYF. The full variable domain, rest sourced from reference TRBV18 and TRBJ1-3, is NAGVMQNPRHLVRRRGQEARLRCSPMKGHSHVYWYRQLPEEGLKFMVYLQKENIIDESGMPKERFSAEFPKEGPSILRIQQVVRGDSAAYFCASSPSLMGAESGNTIYFGEGSWLTVV.